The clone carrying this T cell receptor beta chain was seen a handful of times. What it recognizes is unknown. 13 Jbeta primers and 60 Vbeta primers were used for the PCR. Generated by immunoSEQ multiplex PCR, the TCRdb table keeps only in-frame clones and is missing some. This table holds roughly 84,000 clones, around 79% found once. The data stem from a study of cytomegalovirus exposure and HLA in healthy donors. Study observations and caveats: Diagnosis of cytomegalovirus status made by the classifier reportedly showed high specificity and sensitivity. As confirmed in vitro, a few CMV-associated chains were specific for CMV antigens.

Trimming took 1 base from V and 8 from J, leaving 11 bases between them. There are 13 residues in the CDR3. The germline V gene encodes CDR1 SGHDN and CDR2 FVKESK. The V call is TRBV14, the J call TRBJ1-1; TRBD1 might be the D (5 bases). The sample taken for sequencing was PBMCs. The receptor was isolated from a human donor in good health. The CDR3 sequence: CASSQGWGREAFF. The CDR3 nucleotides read TGTGCCAGCAGCCAAGGTTGGGGCAGGGAAGCTTTCTTT. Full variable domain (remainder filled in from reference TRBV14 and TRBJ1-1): EAGVTQFPSHSVIEKGQTVTLRCDPISGHDNLYWYRRVMGKEIKFLLHFVKESKQDESGMPNNRFLAERTGGTYSTLKVQPAELEDSGVYFCASSQGWGREAFFGQGTRLTVV.